This T cell receptor (beta chain) was sequenced for a study of blood T cell repertoires in COVID-19. Across the study: Collection of acute and convalescent COVID-19 samples took place in the United States, Italy and Spain. T cells, B-cell-depleted T cells, or PBMCs provided the cDNA or gDNA that served as material.

The CDR3 contains 17 residues. V dropped 0 bases and J dropped 4; count of bases not matched to a gene: 12. CDR1 SGHRS and CDR2 YFSETQ come from the germline V gene. Original analysis: Reference gene primer amplification gave nucleated cell count estimates. Method: immunoSEQ multiplex PCR; TCRdb's copy keeps in-frame clones and lacks some. Clonal size and the V and J genes are those of that table, whereas D and trimming came from the DNA. Found here are about 13,000 clones, more than 70% of them singletons; the top ten hold roughly 2.6%. The source material was peripheral blood. The TCR sequence derives from a human donor in a cohort sampled during active COVID-19. The rearrangement joins TRBV5-1 to TRBJ1-2, with 7 positions matching TRBD1. CDR3 in DNA: TGCGCCAGCAGCTTGGAATTCGGCCATACAGGGGCCTATGGCTACACCTTC. This gives the protein CASSLEFGHTGAYGYTF.